The T cell receptor (beta chain) described here comes from a study of CD8 T cells in Susac syndrome. Deletions cut 1 base from V and 8 bases from J, with 17 bases between. The germline V gene has CDR1 LGHNA and CDR2 YNFKEQ. The CDR3 length is 15 residues. About 0.5 to 1 ug RNA was reverse transcribed with random hexamers. The immunoSEQ assay covered 54 Vbeta and 13 Jbeta segments for CDR3. MiXCR, applied by TCRdb to the immunoSEQ multiplex PCR reads, yields one record per CDR3 protein. The sample includes fewer than 250,000 distinct CDR3 sequences, 85% to 95% of them seen just once. Negative magnetic isolation gave CD8+ and CD4+ cells; FACS enriched CD8+ TEMRA.

J is TRBJ1-2 and V is TRBV4-2, with D maybe TRBD1 (5 bases). The TCR sequence derives from a human donor in good health. The sequencing input was CD4+ T cells from PBMCs. The CDR3 DNA sequence: TGTGCCAGCAGCCAAGGGTTGGCAGGGAATAGAGGCTACACCTTC. Translated: CASSQGLAGNRGYTF.